The following is a TCR beta chain sequence with its context. The data stem from a study of technical replicates of blood from several donors. V dropped 1 base and J dropped 4; count of bases not matched to a gene: 7. This CDR3 region has 16 residues. CDR1 and CDR2 (germline): SGHTA, FQGNSA. Measured with immunoSEQ multiplex PCR; TCRdb has only the in-frame clones, and not every one. The sample yields roughly 60,000 clones, about 86% seen once. The sequenced sample was PBMCs. This TCR derives from a human donor in good health. Some clones in this sample may be carry-over from other donors' samples. The chain links TRBV7-2 to TRBJ2-5; TRBD1 matches at 9 bases. The CDR3 DNA sequence: TGTGCCAGCAGCTTAGGGGGGACAGGGTATAGAGAGACCCAGTACTTC. It specifies CASSLGGTGYRETQYF.